This T cell receptor (beta chain) was captured in a study of blood T cells in healthy people across ages. Study-wide findings and caveats: Strong correlation linked observed beta diversity and percent naive T cells. The fall in TCR beta diversity per million T cells was roughly linear with age. Donor CMV status was unknown, possibly confounding expanded clonotype changes.

This clonotype was detected only a few times. Its antigen is unidentified. The CDR3 has 16 residues. V trimming: 4 bases; J trimming: 0 bases; junction bases outside the gene matches: 2. Germline CDR1 and CDR2: ENHRY and SYGVKD. The use of a sample-barcoded 5' primer and a J-beta primer mix characterized a second PCR of about 7 to 12 cycles. TCRdb re-called the 5' RACE reads through MiXCR, storing one row per CDR3 protein. There are about 1,400,000 distinct CDR3 sequences in the sample; around 55% occur only once, and 5% to 7% lies in the top ten. Every donor provided 7.5 to 10 milliliters of peripheral blood.

The sample comprised blood. The rearrangement joins TRBV10-3 to TRBJ2-5; 13 bases agree with TRBD2. This sequence originates from a man younger than 35 in good health. The CDR3 nucleotides are TGTGCCATCAGTGTGGGGACTAGCGGGAACCAAGAGACCCAGTACTTC. It translates to CAISVGTSGNQETQYF.